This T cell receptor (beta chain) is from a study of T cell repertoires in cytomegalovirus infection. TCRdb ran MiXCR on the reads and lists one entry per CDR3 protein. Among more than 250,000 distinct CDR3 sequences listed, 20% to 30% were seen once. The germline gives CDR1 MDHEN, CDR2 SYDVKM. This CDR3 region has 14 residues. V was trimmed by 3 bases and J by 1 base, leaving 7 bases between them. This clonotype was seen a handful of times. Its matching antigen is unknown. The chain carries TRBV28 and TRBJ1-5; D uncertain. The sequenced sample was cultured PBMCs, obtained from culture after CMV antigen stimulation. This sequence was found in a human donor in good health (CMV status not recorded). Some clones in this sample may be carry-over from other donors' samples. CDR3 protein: CASSLPASNQPQHF. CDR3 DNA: TGTGCCAGCAGTTTGCCTGCCAGCAATCAGCCCCAGCATTTT.